The 26 T cell receptor beta chains below were found in one sample sequenced in a study of blood T cell repertoires in COVID-19. Assay: immunoSEQ multiplex PCR; the TCRdb copy retains only in-frame clones and omits some. The repertoire holds 90,000 to 100,000 clones, with 86% as singletons. The sequenced material came from peripheral blood. The receptors come from a man aged 45-65 years with acute or convalescent COVID-19.

V and J are TRBV19 and TRBJ1-2; the D is unclear. V lost 5 bases, J lost 0 bases, and 16 bases lay in between. The CDR3 totals 16 residues. CDR1 is LNHDA and CDR2 is SQIVND in the germline V gene (reference sequence). The CDR3 bases are TGTGCCAGTAGTCCACGGCGGCTCTCAGCTAACTATGGCTACACCTTC. This sequence encodes CASSPRRLSANYGYTF.

The V gene is TRBV7-8, the J gene TRBJ1-2; 10 nucleotides match TRBD1. The CDR3 runs to 16 residues. Germline V lookup: CDR1 SGHVS, CDR2 FQNEAQ. The trim removed 5 bases at V and 3 bases at J, leaving 9 bases unmatched. The CDR3 DNA reads as TGTGCCAGCAGCCCGGGACAGGGGCCCAACTACTATGGCTACACCTTC. Protein product: CASSPGQGPNYYGYTF.

This chain joins TRBV19 and TRBJ1-1; 8 nucleotides match TRBD1. The CDR3 runs 14 residues. J lost 1 base, V lost 7 bases, and 5 bases had no gene match. The germline CDR1 and CDR2 sequences are LNHDA and SQIVND (reference sequence). The DNA for the CDR3 is TGTGCCAGTAAGTATCAGGGGGCGAACACTGAAGCTTTCTTT. Amino acid sequence: CASKYQGANTEAFF.

CDR3 in DNA: TGTGCCAGCAGCATCTCGGGACACCCCTACGAGCAGTACTTC. Translating gives CASSISGHPYEQYF. The chain has TRBV5-8 and TRBJ2-7; D perhaps matches TRBD1 (6 bases). CDR3 length equals 14 residues. V lost 4 bases, J lost 2 bases, and 13 bases lay in between. Germline V lookup: CDR1 SGHTS, CDR2 YDEGEE.

The CDR3: CASLQGGGEAFF. The CDR3 bases are TGTGCCAGTCTACAGGGGGGCGGAGAAGCTTTCTTT. V is TRBV12-3 or TRBV12-4 and J is TRBJ1-1; 8 positions agree with TRBD1. The CDR3 spans 12 residues. V trimming: 9 bases; J trimming: 8 bases; junction bases outside the gene matches: 8.

This rearrangement joins TRBV3-1 (or the pseudogene TRBV3-2) to TRBJ2-6, with 7 bases identical to TRBD2. The V segment lost 3 bases and the J segment 1 base; nucleotides outside the gene matches: 9. The CDR3 has 18 residues. The germline V gene encodes CDR1 LGHDT and CDR2 YNNKEL (reference sequence). In DNA form, the CDR3 reads TGTGCCAGCAGCCACCGCGGACTAGGATATTCTGGGGCCAACGTCCTGACTTTC. Residues: CASSHRGLGYSGANVLTF.

The genes are TRBV24-1 and TRBJ1-5; 9 bases agree with TRBD1. The ends lost 2 bases at V and 3 bases at J; junction bases unmatched: 7. This CDR3 has 17 residues. Germline CDR1 and CDR2: KGHDR and SFDVKD. The CDR3 loop is CATSDSRTGALNQPQHF. The CDR3 DNA follows: TGTGCCACCAGTGATTCGAGGACAGGGGCCCTCAATCAGCCCCAGCATTTT.

The genes are TRBV6-6 and TRBJ2-7; TRBD1 aligns across 10 bases. CDR1 and CDR2 (germline): MNHNY, SVGAGI (reference sequence). The ends lost 5 bases at V and 1 base at J; junction bases unmatched: 14. This CDR3 is 18 amino acids long. CDR3 sequence: CASSPWDRGLPNSYEQYF. As DNA, the CDR3 is TGTGCCAGCAGTCCCTGGGACAGGGGTCTTCCCAATTCCTACGAGCAGTACTTC.

This clone appeared a single time. This chain connects TRBV27 to TRBJ2-7; 8 nucleotides match TRBD1. CDR1 is MNHEY, CDR2 SMNVEV, per germline (reference sequence). The V segment lost 4 bases and the J segment 3 bases; nucleotides outside the gene matches: 5. CDR3 length equals 14 residues. The CDR3 region is CASSSSDRVYEQYF. The CDR3 DNA reads as TGTGCCAGCAGTTCCTCGGACAGGGTCTACGAGCAGTACTTC.

The rearrangement uses TRBV27 and TRBJ2-2; TRBD2 matches 11 bases. Trimming at V came to 6 bases and at J to 5 bases, leaving 5 bases not matched to a gene. The germline gives CDR1 MNHEY, CDR2 SMNVEV (reference sequence). This CDR3 has 15 residues. CDR3 DNA: TGTGCCAGCAGGACTAGCGGGATGACAACCGGGGAGCTGTTTTTT. Translation gives CASRTSGMTTGELFF.

The V and J genes are TRBV4-1 and TRBJ2-2; D might be TRBD1 (6 bases). Per germline, CDR1 MGHRA and CDR2 YSYEKL. The CDR3 is made up of 17 amino acids. Trimming removed 1 base at V and 0 bases at J, with 12 bases between. The CDR3 protein is CASSQVVDSANTGELFF. DNA of the CDR3: TGCGCCAGCAGCCAAGTAGTGGACAGCGCGAACACCGGGGAGCTGTTTTTT.

This clone has a handful of counts. The V gene is TRBV11-3, the J gene TRBJ2-3; perhaps TRBD2 as D (5 bases). Trimming stripped 4 bases from V and 8 bases from J, with 13 bases between. CDR1 is SGHNT, CDR2 YENEEA, per germline. The CDR3 totals 13 residues. DNA of the CDR3: TGTGCCAGCAGCTCCGGGGTCTTGGGTACGCAGTATTTT. Amino acids: CASSSGVLGTQYF.

The genes are TRBV5-1 and TRBJ1-4, with a possible D match to TRBD1 (5 bases). The germline V gene has CDR1 SGHRS and CDR2 YFSETQ. The length of the CDR3 is 16 residues. Trimming left V 0 bases short and J 10 bases short, with 19 bases between. Here the CDR3 reads CASSLGRLRQGGKLFF. CDR3 sequence (DNA): TGCGCCAGCAGCTTGGGGCGACTGCGGCAGGGTGGAAAACTGTTTTTT. The whole variable domain, remainder taken from reference TRBV5-1 and TRBJ1-4, is KAGVTQTPRYLIKTRGQQVTLSCSPISGHRSVSWYQQTPGQGLQFLFEYFSETQRNKGNFPGRFSGRQFSNSRSEMNVSTLELGDSALYLCASSLGRLRQGGKLFFGSGTQLSVL.

The J gene is TRBJ2-3, the V gene TRBV7-9; 7 nucleotides match TRBD1. Germline V CDR1 and CDR2: SEHNR, FQNEAQ (reference sequence). The CDR3 runs to 12 residues. With 5 bases clipped from V and 12 bases from J, the junction kept 8 bases outside the gene matches. The CDR3 nucleotides are TGTGCCAGCAGCCGGGGACAGTCCGCCCAGTATTTT. Protein: CASSRGQSAQYF.

The genes are TRBV11-2 and TRBJ1-6; 9 nucleotides agree with TRBD1. Trimming at V came to 1 base and at J to 2 bases, leaving 0 bases not matched to a gene. Germline CDR1 and CDR2: SGHAT and FQNNGV. The CDR3 totals 16 residues. The CDR3 spells CASSLGQGAYNSPLHF. The CDR3, as DNA: TGTGCCAGCAGCTTAGGACAGGGGGCCTATAATTCACCCCTCCACTTT.

The V and J genes are TRBV6-6 and TRBJ1-1; TRBD1 aligns across 8 bases. This CDR3 has 13 amino acids. The trim removed 5 bases at V and 12 bases at J, leaving 11 bases unmatched. Germline CDR1 and CDR2: MNHNY and SVGAGI (reference sequence). This CDR3 reads CASSATRDRWSFF. DNA for the CDR3: TGTGCCAGCAGTGCGACCCGGGACAGGTGGTCTTTCTTT.

The J gene is TRBJ2-1, the V gene TRBV5-8, with D possibly being TRBD1 (6 bases). V dropped 9 bases and J dropped 5 bases, with 18 bases sitting between them. The length of the CDR3 is 14 residues. In germline, CDR1 is SGHTS, CDR2 YDEGEE. The CDR3 DNA sequence: TGTGCCACCGGCCGAGGGGGTTGGGACAATGAGCAGTTCTTC. It encodes CATGRGGWDNEQFF.

This clone was counted only a few times. The chain uses TRBV12-3 or TRBV12-4 and TRBJ1-2; D is perhaps TRBD1 (5 bases). The CDR3 sequence is 13 residues long. With 10 bases removed from V and 8 bases from J, the gap between germline ends came to 20 bases. The CDR3 is CATQAPGGRGYTF. As DNA, the CDR3 is TGTGCCACCCAGGCCCCCGGGGGTCGAGGCTACACCTTC.

The genes are TRBV11-2 and TRBJ2-3; TRBD2 aligns across 7 bases. This CDR3 comprises 17 residues. The germline V gene has CDR1 SGHAT and CDR2 FQNNGV. The V segment lost 4 bases and the J segment 0 bases; nucleotides outside the gene matches: 10. CDR3 coding DNA: TGTGCCAGCAGCTCGCCACCCCCGGGGGGAAGCACAGATACGCAGTATTTT. This translates into CASSSPPPGGSTDTQYF.

A few counts support this clone. This chain connects TRBV2 to TRBJ2-7, with TRBD1 matching 9 bases. V dropped 9 bases and J dropped 6; count of bases not matched to a gene: 9. Germline lookup yields CDR1 SNHLY and CDR2 FYNNEI. CDR3 size: 13 residues. The DNA of the CDR3 is TGTGCCAGTAAACAGGGGGCGATGGGCGAGCAGTACTTC. It codes for CASKQGAMGEQYF.

The CDR3 coding sequence is TGTGCCAGCAGCTTAGCGTTTGGGCTCACTGAAGCTTTCTTT. This encodes CASSLAFGLTEAFF. The rearrangement uses TRBV7-9 and TRBJ1-1; D gene uncertain. The CDR3 has 14 amino acids. Between the trimmed V and J ends, which lost 0 bases and 4 bases, there was a span of 9 bases. CDR1 and CDR2 from the germline V gene are SEHNR and FQNEAQ (reference sequence).

Comments on this clone: A much larger clone sits a single nucleotide away, making a read error possible. Other DNA sequences in this sample translate to the same CDR3. J is TRBJ1-1 and V is TRBV7-9; 7 nucleotides agree with TRBD1. The CDR3 covers 14 residues. Per germline, CDR1 SEHNR and CDR2 FQNEAQ (reference sequence). The junction had 0 bases not matched to a gene; V was cut back by 1 base and J by 1 base. The CDR3 here is CASSLGQGNTEAFF. As DNA, the CDR3 is TGTGCCAGCAGCTTAGGACAGGGGAACACTGAAGCTTTCTTT.

The CDR3 DNA is TGTGCCAGCAGTTTTTGGGCCTCGACTAGCGGGAGATCTGGGGCCAACGTCCTGACTTTC. This encodes CASSFWASTSGRSGANVLTF. The V call is TRBV28, the J call TRBJ2-6; TRBD2 aligns across 12 bases. This CDR3 is built from 20 residues. J gave up 1 base and V 3 bases, and 10 bases lay outside the gene matches. CDR1 is MDHEN, CDR2 SYDVKM, per germline.

The rearrangement uses TRBV5-1 and TRBJ2-7; perhaps TRBD2 as D (6 bases). With 0 bases removed from V and 0 bases from J, the gap between germline ends came to 10 bases. This CDR3 region has 15 residues. Germline V lookup: CDR1 SGHRS, CDR2 YFSETQ. The CDR3 loop reads CASSLDQGGSYEQYF. As DNA, the CDR3 is TGCGCCAGCAGCTTGGACCAGGGAGGCTCCTACGAGCAGTACTTC.

Note on this clone: An end of the junction differs from the germline gene, which may be a read error. The rearrangement uses TRBV6-1 and TRBJ1-2; TRBD1 might be the D (5 bases). Germline loops: CDR1 MNHNS, CDR2 SASEGT. The CDR3 sequence is 14 residues long. The chain's CDR3 is CASRDQGGFYGYTF. Here the CDR3 DNA reads TGTGCCAGCCGTGATCAGGGAGGGTTCTATGGCTACACCTTC.

V is TRBV3-1 (or the pseudogene TRBV3-2) and J is TRBJ2-1, with D possibly TRBD1 on 5 matching bases. Trimming took 0 bases from V and 6 from J, leaving 12 bases between them. CDR3 length equals 15 residues. Germline loops: CDR1 LGHDT, CDR2 YNNKEL (reference sequence). The CDR3 coding sequence is TGTGCCAGCAGCCAAGATGTGGGGCCAATCAATGAGCAGTTCTTC. It encodes CASSQDVGPINEQFF.